This TCR beta chain emerged from a study of T-cell memory formation after mild COVID-19. Study overall: TCR clusters were mostly donor specific. Study-wide results and caveats: Contracting clones from day 15 to 85 showed balanced CD4/CD8; later expanders favored CD4+.

The CDR3 contains 20 residues. The V gene end was trimmed by 2 bases and the J gene end by 2 bases; junction bases not matched to a gene: 14. The germline V gene has CDR1 MGHRA and CDR2 YSYEKL. This clonotype was observed a few times. Its target is unknown. The TCR alpha and TCR beta cDNA libraries, bearing sample barcodes and UMIs, were generated by 5'RACE using constant-segment primers. MiXCR, applied by TCRdb to the 5' RACE reads, yields one record per CDR3 protein. The sample contains almost 250,000 distinct CDR3 sequences, over 15% of which appear only once. The rearrangement uses TRBV4-1 and TRBJ2-2; 10 nucleotides agree with TRBD2. This TCR derives from an adult woman who had mild COVID-19 (a few samples of this study predate the infection). Cell type and time point are not known. The specimen was PBMCs or a T cell subset sorted from them (not recorded which). The CDR3 region has the DNA TGCGCCAGCAGCCAACGAATAACGTCGTTAGCGGGGGGAAACACCGGGGAGCTGTTTTTT. This encodes CASSQRITSLAGGNTGELFF.